This TCR beta chain derives from a study of blood T cells in healthy people across ages. Study observations and caveats: Long-lived donors carried more naive CD4+ cells and greater diversity than aged donors. PBMCs that were unsorted prevented a conclusive naive versus antigen-experienced comparison. Among T cells, TCR beta diversity per million cells dropped roughly linearly as age rose.

In the case of this clonotype: Its matching antigen is unknown.

PCR was performed a second time for about 6 to 12 cycles using a sample-barcoded 5' primer and a J-beta primer mix. Each CDR3 protein is one row after TCRdb ran MiXCR on the 5' RACE reads. The data hold 800,000 to 1,300,000 distinct CDR3 sequences, with around 25% observed a single time. This CDR3 has 15 residues. The germline gives CDR1 SEHNR, CDR2 FQNEAQ (reference sequence). These data were likewise used in another study, on T cells of mothers and their children.

The chain uses TRBV7-9 and TRBJ2-5; the D gene is possibly TRBD1 (5 bases). The DNA end favors TRBJ2-7, so the J call may be wrong. Material for sequencing was blood. This TCR derives from a girl aged 2 to 9 in good health. The CDR3 coding sequence is TGTGCCAGCAGCTTACGAAGAACGGACACGGACGAGCAGTACTTC. Its translation: CASSLRRTDTDEQYF.